In its sample, the clone carrying this T cell receptor (beta chain) was seen once. Its antigen is currently unknown. The PCR ran on 60 Vbeta and 13 Jbeta primers. Measured with immunoSEQ multiplex PCR; TCRdb has only the in-frame clones, and not every one. The top ten hold roughly 1.9% of the sample, which has about 140,000 clones, almost 85% seen once. These data come from a study of cytomegalovirus exposure and HLA in healthy donors. The study's findings and limits: Confirmation was obtained in vitro that a few CMV-associated chains are specific for CMV antigens. Earlier analysis looked at TCR beta V segments, and most were productive about 90% or about 30% of the time. As a later analysis revealed, the rate of TCR association differed by HLA locus, with DRB1 most and HLA-C fewest. When a later analysis compared HLA-associated TCR beta chains with equally common others, the HLA-associated chains turned out to be more clonally expanded and to have lower generation probabilities.

Germline trimming cut 0 bases from V and 2 bases from J; bases unmatched to any gene: 5. CDR1 is SGDLS, CDR2 YYNGEE, per germline. The CDR3 has 16 amino acids. This TCR was recovered from a woman between 40 and 50 years old in good health and CMV-seronegative. This chain connects TRBV9 to TRBJ2-7; the match to TRBD2 covers 10 bases. Sequenced material: PBMCs. The CDR3 sequence is CASSVAGLAPTYEQYF. For the CDR3, the DNA is TGTGCCAGCAGCGTAGCGGGACTAGCGCCCACCTACGAGCAGTACTTC. Full variable domain (remainder filled in from reference TRBV9 and TRBJ2-7): DSGVTQTPKHLITATGQRVTLRCSPRSGDLSVYWYQQSLDQGLQFLIQYYNGEERAKGNILERFSAQQFPDLHSELNLSSLELGDSALYFCASSVAGLAPTYEQYFGPGTRLTVT.